The 18 T cell receptor beta chains given below trace back to one sample, sequenced in a study of T cells in women clearing cervical HPV infection. Profiling relied on immunoSEQ multiplex PCR, and the TCRdb table lists in-frame clones only, not all of them. In total, the table holds 22,000 or so clones. The sample taken for sequencing was blood buffy coat. These receptors all come from a woman between 18 and 75 years old with a cervical HPV16 infection that either progressed to CIN3+ or cleared (not recorded which).

Comment on this clone: Coverage ceases 3 residues before the CDR3 finishes, and the germline J gene fills in the end. The chain recombines TRBV6-2 or TRBV6-3 with TRBJ1-2; D perhaps matches TRBD1 (5 bases). Germline V gene data show CDR1 as MNHEY and CDR2 as SVGEGT. The CDR3 spans 12 residues. Trimming pared 8 bases from V and 2 bases from J, leaving 9 bases between. CDR3 DNA, as far as it was read: TGTGCCAGCGCAGCAGGGAACTATGGC. It is translated as CASAAGNYG. The entire CDR3 is CASAAGNYGYTF.

In regard to this clone: The CDR3 is cut off 3 residues early in the read; its end comes from the germline J gene. The V and J genes are TRBV29-1 and TRBJ1-2, with D tentatively TRBD1 (5 bases). The CDR3 runs 14 residues. Germline V gives CDR1 SQVTM, CDR2 ANQGSEA. Between the trimmed V and J ends, which lost 3 bases and 7 bases, there was a span of 18 bases. The part of the CDR3 DNA that was read is TGCAGCGTTGAGTTAGGACATACCTATAGTGGC. This translates into CSVELGHTYSG. The whole CDR3 is CSVELGHTYSGYTF.

On this clone itself: The read comes to an end 3 residues before the CDR3 does, leaving the germline J gene to fill in the end. V is TRBV5-1 and J is TRBJ2-7; D may be TRBD2 (6 bases). Germline V CDR1 and CDR2: SGHRS, YFSETQ. The CDR3 is 15 residues long. Trimming cost V 0 bases and J 2 bases, with 12 bases left between them. This chain's CDR3 is CASSLAEGPAYEQYF. CDR3 DNA (partial): TGCGCCAGCAGCTTGGCGGAGGGCCCCGCCTACGAG. Drawing the rest from reference TRBV5-1 and TRBJ2-7, the complete variable domain is KAGVTQTPRYLIKTRGQQVTLSCSPISGHRSVSWYQQTPGQGLQFLFEYFSETQRNKGNFPGRFSGRQFSNSRSEMNVSTLELGDSALYLCASSLAEGPAYEQYFGPGTRLTVT.

Incomplete CDR3 DNA: TGCAGTGCCCCTCGGGACTATGAG. As protein: CSAPRDYE. The entire CDR3 is CSAPRDYEQFF. J is TRBJ2-1 and V is TRBV20-1, with TRBD2 as a possible D gene (6 bases). Read data end 3 residues before the CDR3 end; the end is taken from the germline J gene. In germline, CDR1 is DFQATT, CDR2 SNEGSKA (reference sequence). CDR3 length: 11 amino acids. V lost 6 bases, J lost 8 bases, and 11 bases lay in between.

Worth noting for this clone: Coverage ceases 3 residues before the CDR3 finishes, and the germline J gene fills in the end. The same CDR3 can be traced to other DNA sequences in this sample. This rearrangement joins TRBV2 to TRBJ2-3; D is unresolved. This CDR3 region has 12 residues. Germline V lookup: CDR1 SNHLY, CDR2 FYNNEI. Trimming left V 6 bases short and J 0 bases short, with 4 bases between. The CDR3 DNA, read in part, is TGTGCCAGCAGGCGGAGCACAGATACG. This translates into CASRRSTDT. The entire CDR3 sequence reads CASRRSTDTQYF.

About this clone: The CDR3 end is not reached by the read, which stops 3 residues before it; the germline J gene fills it in. V usage is TRBV27 and J usage is TRBJ2-7, with no clear D. There are 13 residues in the CDR3. V was shortened by 4 bases and J by 0 bases, with 7 bases between the two germline ends. Germline V gene lookup returns CDR1 MNHEY and CDR2 SMNVEV (reference sequence). The CDR3: CASSSTLSYEQYF. The covered CDR3 bases are TGTGCCAGCAGTTCGACTCTCTCCTACGAG.

A word on this clone: A junction end diverges from the germline sequence, so it may reflect a read error. The CDR3 end lies 3 residues beyond the end of the read and is filled in from the germline J gene. Other DNA sequences of this sample code for an identical CDR3. V usage is TRBV5-4 and J usage is TRBJ2-5; 7 nucleotides agree with TRBD1. Germline V gene lookup returns CDR1 SGHNT and CDR2 YYREEE (reference sequence). CDR3 length equals 14 residues. Here the CDR3 reads CASSSGTVQETQYF. CDR3 bases read: TGTGCCAGCAGCTCGGGGACAGTACAAGAAACC. The entire variable domain, with the rest obtained from reference TRBV5-4 and TRBJ2-5, is as follows: ETGVTQSPTHLIKTRGQQVTLRCSSQSGHNTVSWYQQALGQGPQFIFQYYREEENGRGNFPPRFSGLQFPNYSSELNVNALELDDSALYLCASSSGTVQETQYFGPGTRLLVL.

As to this clone: The read halts 3 residues ahead of the CDR3 end, with the missing end drawn from the germline J gene. The rearrangement links TRBV20-1 to TRBJ2-1, with TRBD2 matching 10 bases. V shed 3 bases, J shed 7 bases, and the junction held 9 bases outside the gene matches. This CDR3 contains 15 residues. Germline-derived CDR1 and CDR2 are DFQATT and SNEGSKA (reference sequence). The CDR3 here is CSASGLAGVNNEQFF. The sequenced part of the CDR3 DNA is TGCAGTGCTAGCGGTCTAGCGGGAGTTAATAATGAG.

Remarks on this clone: The read ends 3 residues shy of where the CDR3 ends; the end is completed using the germline J gene. The J gene is TRBJ1-1, the V gene TRBV15; D gene ambiguous. The germline CDR1 and CDR2 sequences are LNHNV and YYDKDF (reference sequence). Trimming pared 6 bases from V and 1 base from J, leaving 15 bases between. CDR3 length: 15 residues. CDR3 sequence reads: CATSLTRRKNTEAFF. The sequenced CDR3 bases are TGTGCCACCAGTTTGACTAGGAGGAAGAACACTGAA.

Comments on this clone: The observed sequence ends 3 residues before the CDR3 terminus, with the missing tail filled in from the germline J gene. The J gene is TRBJ2-1, the V gene TRBV10-3; maybe TRBD1 (7 bases). The CDR3 totals 14 residues. The germline CDR1 and CDR2 sequences are ENHRY and SYGVKD. V was cut by 3 bases and J by 8 bases, with 14 bases left in between. The CDR3 sequence: CAISEGGAGHEQFF. CDR3 DNA (partial): TGTGCCATCAGTGAAGGGGGCGCGGGGCATGAG.

About this clone: The CDR3 end is not reached by the read, which stops 3 residues before it; the germline J gene fills it in. The rearrangement links TRBV7-2 to TRBJ2-5, with D tentatively TRBD1 (7 bases). The CDR3 consists of 15 residues. CDR1 SGHTA and CDR2 FQGNSA come from the germline V gene. V lost 3 bases and J 0 bases, leaving 11 bases between the germline ends. CDR3 DNA, as far as it was read: TGTGCCAGCAGCTTCAGGGGGGACAACCAAGAGACC. This sequence encodes CASSFRGDNQET. The CDR3 as a whole reads CASSFRGDNQETQYF.

Points on this clone: Read sequence stops 3 residues before the CDR3 end, and the germline J gene provides the missing end. The V gene is TRBV20-1, the J gene TRBJ2-7; 8 positions agree with TRBD2. The CDR3 covers 15 residues. Trimming at V came to 0 bases and at J to 4 bases, leaving 8 bases not matched to a gene. Germline V gene data show CDR1 as DFQATT and CDR2 as SNEGSKA (reference sequence). CDR3 DNA, as far as it was read: TGCAGTGCTAGAGATGACGGGACTAGTTTTTACGAG. It specifies CSARDDGTSFYE. The whole CDR3 sequence reads CSARDDGTSFYEQYF.

Note on this clone: The CDR3 goes on 3 residues after the read ends, and that part is filled in from the germline J gene. The rearrangement links TRBV6-4 to TRBJ1-2, with a tentative D call TRBD1 (5 bases). There are 15 residues in the CDR3. V dropped 0 bases and J dropped 5 bases, with 13 bases sitting between them. Germline lookup yields CDR1 MRHNA and CDR2 SNTAGT. CDR3: CASSDSSQGTYGYTF. The CDR3 DNA, read in part, is TGTGCCAGCAGTGACTCTTCCCAGGGAACTTATGGC.

CDR3 bases read: TGTGCCGAACAGCTCCAACCC. Its protein product is CAEQLQP. The whole CDR3 sequence is CAEQLQPQHF. V is TRBV2 and J is TRBJ1-5; no reliable D call. The CDR3 end lies 3 residues beyond the end of the read and is filled in from the germline J gene. This CDR3 is 10 amino acids long. The germline V gene has CDR1 SNHLY and CDR2 FYNNEI.

Points on this clone: Coverage ceases 3 residues before the CDR3 finishes, and the germline J gene fills in the end. V usage is TRBV5-1 and J usage is TRBJ2-7; D gene uncertain. The CDR3 consists of 11 residues. V was pared by 7 bases and J by 3 bases, with 8 bases between. Germline CDR1 is SGHRS and CDR2 is YFSETQ. The CDR3 sequence is CASSPGYEQYF. CDR3 bases read: TGCGCCAGCTCCCCGGGCTACGAG.

Comments on this clone: The CDR3 goes on 3 residues after the read ends, and that part is filled in from the germline J gene. The J gene is TRBJ2-1, the V gene TRBV20-1; D possibly corresponds to TRBD2 (5 bases). Germline CDR1 is DFQATT and CDR2 is SNEGSKA (reference sequence). This CDR3 spans 11 amino acids. Trimming removed 5 bases from V and 9 bases from J, with 11 bases in between. The CDR3 is CSAPLDLEQFF. The CDR3 DNA, read in part, is TGCAGTGCTCCACTAGACCTTGAG.

Comments on this clone: Read coverage stops 3 residues before the CDR3 terminus; the germline J gene supplies the remainder. The rearrangement links TRBV10-1 to TRBJ2-3; TRBD2 aligns across 7 bases. The trim removed 6 bases at V and 2 bases at J, leaving 11 bases unmatched. The CDR3 loop spans 16 amino acids. Looked up from germline, CDR1 is WNHNN and CDR2 is SYGVQD (reference sequence). This CDR3 reads CASSPGLRYPTDTQYF. Incomplete CDR3 DNA: TGCGCCAGCAGCCCGGGACTACGTTATCCCACAGATACG.

A word on this clone: The missing CDR3 end, 3 residues past where the read stops, is filled in from the germline J gene. The chain uses TRBV29-1 and TRBJ2-7; tentatively, D is TRBD1 (5 bases). The CDR3 covers 12 residues. CDR1 is SQVTM, CDR2 ANQGSEA, per germline. V was pared by 2 bases and J by 2 bases, with 7 bases between. Partial CDR3 DNA: TGCAGCGTTGAACAGGACACCTACGAG. As protein: CSVEQDTYE. The CDR3 as a whole reads CSVEQDTYEQYF.